This TCR beta chain came from a study of T cells in Graves' hyperthyroidism and ophthalmopathy. The study's findings and limits: Ophthalmopathy and stable hyperthyroidism were separated by a 13 V-J model.

Trimming took 2 bases from V and 3 from J, leaving 7 bases between them. The CDR3 length is 13 residues. CDR1 is KGHSH, CDR2 LQKENI, per germline. This clonotype was detected many times. What it recognizes is unknown. RNA transcripts served as the template for amplifying TCR beta CDR3 regions. TCR CDR3 underwent first-round RT-PCR with the HTBI primer set. TCRdb reprocessed the multiplex PCR reads with MiXCR, giving one entry per CDR3 protein. The data hold over 300,000 distinct CDR3 sequences, with around 14% observed a single time. Hyperthyroidism in the patients, aged 18 to 65, was newly diagnosed and under 2 months in duration. Extraction of PBMCs used 8.5 to 10 ml of fresh peripheral blood.

The TCR sequence derives from an older woman with Graves' hyperthyroidism. The sequencing sample was made of blood. The chain combines TRBV18 with TRBJ2-5; D remains unclear. CDR3 coding DNA: TGTGCCAGCTCACCATTTGGCGAAGAGACCCAGTACTTC. This codes for CASSPFGEETQYF.